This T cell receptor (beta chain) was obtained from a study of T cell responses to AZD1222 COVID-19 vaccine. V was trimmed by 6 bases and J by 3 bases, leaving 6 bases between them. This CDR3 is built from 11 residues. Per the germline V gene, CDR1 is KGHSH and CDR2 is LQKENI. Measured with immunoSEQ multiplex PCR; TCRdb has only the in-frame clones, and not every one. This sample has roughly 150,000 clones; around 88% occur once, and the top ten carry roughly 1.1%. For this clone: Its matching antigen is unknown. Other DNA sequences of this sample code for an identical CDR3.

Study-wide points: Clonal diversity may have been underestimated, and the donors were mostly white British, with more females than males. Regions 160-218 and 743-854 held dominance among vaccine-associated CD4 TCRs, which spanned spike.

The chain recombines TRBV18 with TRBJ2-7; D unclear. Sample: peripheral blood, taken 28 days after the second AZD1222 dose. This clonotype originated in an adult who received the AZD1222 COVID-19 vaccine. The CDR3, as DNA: TGTGCCAGCTCGGCGAACTACGAGCAGTACTTC. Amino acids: CASSANYEQYF.